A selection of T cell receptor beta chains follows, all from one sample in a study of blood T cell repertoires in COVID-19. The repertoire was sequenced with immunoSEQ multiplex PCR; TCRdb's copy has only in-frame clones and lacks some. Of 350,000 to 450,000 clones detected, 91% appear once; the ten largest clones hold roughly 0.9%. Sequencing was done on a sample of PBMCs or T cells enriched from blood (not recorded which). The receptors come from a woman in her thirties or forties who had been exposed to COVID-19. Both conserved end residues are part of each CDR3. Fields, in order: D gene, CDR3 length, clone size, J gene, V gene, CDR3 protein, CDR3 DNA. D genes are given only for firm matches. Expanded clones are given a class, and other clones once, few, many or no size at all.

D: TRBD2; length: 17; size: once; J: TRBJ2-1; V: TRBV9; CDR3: CASSVAPGLAGMDEQFF; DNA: TGTGCCAGCAGCGTAGCCCCGGGACTAGCGGGAATGGATGAGCAGTTCTTC
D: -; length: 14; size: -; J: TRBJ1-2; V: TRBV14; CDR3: CASSQVLGGSGYTF; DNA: TGTGCCAGCAGCCAAGTGCTCGGGGGTAGTGGCTACACCTTC
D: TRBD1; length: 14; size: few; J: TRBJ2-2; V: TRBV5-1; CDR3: CASSLQGVNGELFF; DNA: TGCGCCAGCAGCCTACAGGGGGTGAACGGGGAGCTGTTTTTT
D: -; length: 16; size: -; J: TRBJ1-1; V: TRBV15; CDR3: CATSRDKSSGNTEAFF; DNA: TGTGCCACCAGCAGAGACAAGTCATCAGGGAACACTGAAGCTTTCTTT
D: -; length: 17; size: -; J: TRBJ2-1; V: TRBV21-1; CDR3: CASSKGWGLAGNNEQFF; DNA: TGTGCCAGCAGCAAAGGGTGGGGACTAGCGGGGAACAATGAGCAGTTCTTC
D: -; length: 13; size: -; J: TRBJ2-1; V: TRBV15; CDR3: CATEVTSDNEQFF; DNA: TGTGCCACCGAAGTAACGTCAGACAATGAGCAGTTCTTC
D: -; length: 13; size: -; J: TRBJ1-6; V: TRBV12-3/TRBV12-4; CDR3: CASSSAANSPLHF; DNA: TGTGCCAGCAGTTCGGCGGCAAATTCACCCCTCCACTTT
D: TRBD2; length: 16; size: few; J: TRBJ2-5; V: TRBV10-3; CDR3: CAISAGGTSGKETQYF; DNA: TGTGCCATCAGTGCCGGAGGGACTAGCGGGAAGGAGACCCAGTACTTC
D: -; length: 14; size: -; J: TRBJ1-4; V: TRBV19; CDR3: CASNRATTNEKLFF; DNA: TGTGCCAGTAACCGAGCAACAACTAATGAAAAACTGTTTTTT
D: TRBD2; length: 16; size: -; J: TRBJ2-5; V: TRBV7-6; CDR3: CASSRRTSGGEETQYF; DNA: TGTGCCAGCAGCCGCCGGACTAGCGGGGGGGAAGAGACCCAGTACTTC
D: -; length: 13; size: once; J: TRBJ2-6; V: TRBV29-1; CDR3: CSVAGSGANVLTF; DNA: TGCAGCGTTGCAGGGTCCGGGGCCAACGTCCTGACTTTC
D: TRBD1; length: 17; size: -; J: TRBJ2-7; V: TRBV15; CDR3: CATSTLGQGQGLYEQYF; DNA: TGTGCCACCAGCACCCTAGGTCAGGGACAGGGGCTCTACGAGCAGTACTTC
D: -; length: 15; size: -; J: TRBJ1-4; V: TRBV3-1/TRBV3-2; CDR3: CASSQELRIPEKLFF; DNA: TGTGCCAGCAGCCAAGAATTGCGTATACCTGAAAAACTGTTTTTT
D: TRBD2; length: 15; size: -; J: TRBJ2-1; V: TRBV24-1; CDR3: CATSGGLAGEEGQFF; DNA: TGTGCCACCAGTGGCGGACTAGCGGGAGAAGAGGGGCAGTTCTTC
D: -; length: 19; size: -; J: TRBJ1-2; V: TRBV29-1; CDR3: CSVLPTGQPRIFKLDGYTF; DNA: TGCAGCGTTCTCCCCACAGGTCAGCCCCGGATTTTCAAATTGGACGGCTACACCTTC
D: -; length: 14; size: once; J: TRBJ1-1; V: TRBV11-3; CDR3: CASSLLGANTEAFF; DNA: TGTGCCAGCAGCTTATTGGGGGCGAACACTGAAGCTTTCTTT
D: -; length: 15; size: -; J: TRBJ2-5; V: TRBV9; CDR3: CASSDSPGRGETQYF; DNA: TGTGCCAGCAGCGACAGCCCCGGCAGGGGAGAGACCCAGTACTTC
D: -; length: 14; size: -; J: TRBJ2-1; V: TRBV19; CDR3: CASSITGSSGEQFF; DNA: TGTGCCAGTAGTATAACCGGGAGCTCTGGTGAGCAGTTCTTC
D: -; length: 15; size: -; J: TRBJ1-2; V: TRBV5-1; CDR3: CASSGGTGLNYGYTF; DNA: TGCGCCAGCAGCGGGGGGACGGGTCTTAACTATGGCTACACCTTC
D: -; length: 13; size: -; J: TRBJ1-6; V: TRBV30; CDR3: CAWSTGDNSPLHF; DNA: TGTGCCTGGAGCACCGGGGATAATTCACCCCTCCACTTT
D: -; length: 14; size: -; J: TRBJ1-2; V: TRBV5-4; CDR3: CASSLGQDYYGYTF; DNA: TGTGCCAGCAGCTTGGGACAGGACTACTATGGCTACACCTTC
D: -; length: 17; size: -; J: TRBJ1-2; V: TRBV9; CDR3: CASSVSWSAGGSHGYTF; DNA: TGTGCCAGCAGCGTAAGCTGGTCGGCAGGTGGATCTCATGGCTACACCTTC
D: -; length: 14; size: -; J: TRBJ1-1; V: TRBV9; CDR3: CASSSFGPNTEAFF; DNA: TGTGCCAGCAGCAGCTTCGGTCCGAACACTGAAGCTTTCTTT
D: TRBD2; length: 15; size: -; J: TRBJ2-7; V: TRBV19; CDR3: CASSMGTTLSYEQYF; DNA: TGTGCCAGTAGTATGGGGACTACCCTCTCCTACGAGCAGTACTTC
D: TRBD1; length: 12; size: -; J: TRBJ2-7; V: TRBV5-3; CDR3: CARNRGTYEQYF; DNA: TGTGCCAGAAACAGGGGGACCTACGAGCAGTACTTC
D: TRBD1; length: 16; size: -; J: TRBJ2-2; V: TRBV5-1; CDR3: CASSSRDSRIAGELFF; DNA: TGCGCCAGCAGCTCTCGGGACAGCCGGATCGCCGGGGAGCTGTTTTTT
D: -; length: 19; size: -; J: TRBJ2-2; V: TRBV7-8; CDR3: CASSPQEGRTLSNTGELFF; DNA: TGTGCCAGCAGCCCCCAAGAGGGCCGTACACTATCGAACACCGGGGAGCTGTTTTTT
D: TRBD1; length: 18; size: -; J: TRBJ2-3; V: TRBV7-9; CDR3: CASSFGGATGDSTDTQYF; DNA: TGTGCCAGCAGCTTTGGAGGGGCGACAGGGGATAGCACAGATACGCAGTATTTT
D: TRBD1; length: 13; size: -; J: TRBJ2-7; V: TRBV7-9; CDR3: CASSRGQGYEQYF; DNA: TGTGCCAGCAGCAGAGGACAGGGCTACGAGCAGTACTTC
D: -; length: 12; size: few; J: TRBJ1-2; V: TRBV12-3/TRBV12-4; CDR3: CASSLTGYGYTF; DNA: TGTGCCAGCAGTTTAACGGGGTATGGCTACACCTTC
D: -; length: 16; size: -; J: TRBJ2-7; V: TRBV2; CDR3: CASTPRNAGVSYEQYF; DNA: TGTGCCAGCACCCCAAGAAATGCGGGCGTCTCCTACGAGCAGTACTTC
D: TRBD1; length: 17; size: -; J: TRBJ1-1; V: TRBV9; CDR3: CASSKGGQVFMNTEAFF; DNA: TGTGCCAGCAGCAAGGGGGGACAGGTCTTCATGAACACTGAAGCTTTCTTT
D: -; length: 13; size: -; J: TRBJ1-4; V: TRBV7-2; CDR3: CASSLFQGEKLFF; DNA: TGTGCCAGCAGCTTATTTCAGGGCGAAAAACTGTTTTTT
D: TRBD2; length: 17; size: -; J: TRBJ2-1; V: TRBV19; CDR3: CASSLETSGRAGGEQFF; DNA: TGTGCCAGTAGTTTAGAGACTAGCGGGAGGGCCGGGGGTGAGCAGTTCTTC
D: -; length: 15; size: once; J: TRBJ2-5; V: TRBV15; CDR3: CATSRVSGFQETQYF; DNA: TGTGCCACCAGCAGAGTCTCAGGGTTCCAAGAGACCCAGTACTTC
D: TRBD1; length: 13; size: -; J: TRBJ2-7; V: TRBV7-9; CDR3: CASSPQGAHEQYF; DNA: TGTGCCAGCAGCCCTCAGGGGGCCCACGAGCAGTACTTC
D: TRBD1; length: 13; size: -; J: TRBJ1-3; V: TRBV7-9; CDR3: CASSMDRGNTIYF; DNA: TGTGCCAGCAGCATGGACAGGGGGAACACCATATATTTT
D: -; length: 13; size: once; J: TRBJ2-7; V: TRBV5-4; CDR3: CASSFGSRLEQYF; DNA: TGTGCCAGCAGCTTCGGGTCCAGACTTGAGCAGTACTTC
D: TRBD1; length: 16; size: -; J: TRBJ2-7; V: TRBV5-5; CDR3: CASDPSGQGNSYEQYF; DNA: TGTGCCAGCGACCCCTCGGGACAGGGCAACTCCTACGAGCAGTACTTC
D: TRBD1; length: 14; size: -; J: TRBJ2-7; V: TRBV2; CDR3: CASSGDRGFDEQYF; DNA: TGTGCCAGCAGCGGGGACAGGGGTTTCGACGAGCAGTACTTC
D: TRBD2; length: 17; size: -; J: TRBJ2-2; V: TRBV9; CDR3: CASSVGLAGGSAGELFF; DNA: TGTGCCAGCAGCGTGGGCCTAGCGGGGGGGTCAGCCGGGGAGCTGTTTTTT
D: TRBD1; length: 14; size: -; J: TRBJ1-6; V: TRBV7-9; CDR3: CASSLDRGNSPLHF; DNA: TGTGCCAGCAGCCTCGACAGGGGTAATTCACCCCTCCACTTT
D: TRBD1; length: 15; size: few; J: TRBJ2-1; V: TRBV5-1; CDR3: CASSLAGAGGNEQFF; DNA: TGCGCCAGCAGCTTGGCCGGGGCAGGGGGCAATGAGCAGTTCTTC
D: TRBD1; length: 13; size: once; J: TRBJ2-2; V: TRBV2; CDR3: CASRDREAGELFF; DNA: TGTGCCAGCAGGGACAGGGAAGCCGGGGAGCTGTTTTTT
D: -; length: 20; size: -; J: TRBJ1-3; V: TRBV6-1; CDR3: CASSEGTGTVHRSSGNTIYF; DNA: TGTGCCAGCAGTGAAGGTACCGGAACAGTCCATCGCTCCTCTGGAAACACCATATATTTT
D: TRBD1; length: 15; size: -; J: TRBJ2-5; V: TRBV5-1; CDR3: CASSLTGGAMETQYF; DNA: TGCGCCAGCAGCTTAACAGGGGGCGCGATGGAGACCCAGTACTTC
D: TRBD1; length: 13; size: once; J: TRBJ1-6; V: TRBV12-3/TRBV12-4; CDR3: CASSRTGGSPLHF; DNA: TGTGCCAGCAGTAGGACAGGGGGTTCACCCCTCCACTTT
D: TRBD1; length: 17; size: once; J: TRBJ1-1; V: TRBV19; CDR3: CASSMLLPGQGAVEAFF; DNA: TGTGCCAGTAGTATGTTACTCCCGGGACAGGGGGCGGTTGAAGCTTTCTTT
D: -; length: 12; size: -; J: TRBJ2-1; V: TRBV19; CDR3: CASSILAREQFF; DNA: TGTGCCAGTAGTATACTAGCGAGAGAGCAGTTCTTC
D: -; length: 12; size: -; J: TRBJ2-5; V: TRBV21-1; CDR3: CASRTSGETQYF; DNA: TGTGCCAGCAGGACTAGCGGAGAGACCCAGTACTTC
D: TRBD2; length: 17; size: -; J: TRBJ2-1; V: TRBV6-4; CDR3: CASSESSTSGRSNEQFF; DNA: TGTGCCAGCAGTGAGAGTAGTACTAGCGGGAGATCCAATGAGCAGTTCTTC
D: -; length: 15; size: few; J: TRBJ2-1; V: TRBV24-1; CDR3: CATSAKRGWYNEQFF; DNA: TGTGCCACCAGTGCTAAACGGGGTTGGTACAATGAGCAGTTCTTC
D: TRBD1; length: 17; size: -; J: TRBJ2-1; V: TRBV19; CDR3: CASSSYTGGTRYNEQFF; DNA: TGTGCCAGTTCCAGTTATACAGGGGGCACCCGCTACAATGAGCAGTTCTTC